The T cell receptor beta chain under discussion was sequenced for a study of cytomegalovirus exposure and HLA in healthy donors. About the research overall: HLA-typed donors were the source of about 85 million unique TCRs held in an early data release.

A multiplex PCR was run with 60 Vbeta primers and 13 Jbeta primers. Sequencing was performed with immunoSEQ multiplex PCR; in TCRdb, only in-frame clones are kept and a portion is missing. The table lists approximately 90,000 clones, approximately 7.6% of them singletons. Trimming at V came to 4 bases and at J to 4 bases, leaving 15 bases not matched to a gene. The CDR3 extends over 18 amino acids. The germline gives CDR1 MGHRA, CDR2 YSYEKL. Each donor's status was that of a healthy bone marrow donor. The sequence came from a man in his fifties in good health and CMV-seronegative. Sequencing input: PBMCs. V and J are TRBV4-1 and TRBJ2-7; TRBD2 matches 11 bases. As DNA, the CDR3 is TGCGCCAGCAGCCGCCTGAGGGGTACTAGCGGGGGTCAATACGAGCAGTACTTC. Translation gives CASSRLRGTSGGQYEQYF.